A single sample gave rise to the 32 T cell receptor beta chains below, sequenced in a study of radiotherapy plus CTLA-4 blockade in lung cancer. TCRdb's copy holds only in-frame clones and misses some; the assay was immunoSEQ multiplex PCR. Of about 59,000 clones in the sample, 72% are singletons; the top ten hold around 8.3%. The sample consisted of peripheral blood, taken from a patient treated with radiotherapy plus ipilimumab. These TCRs come from a human donor with non-small cell lung cancer whose response to radiotherapy plus ipilimumab could not be evaluated.

This chain joins TRBV29-1 and TRBJ1-3; perhaps TRBD1 as D (5 bases). The CDR3 has 13 residues. V was pared by 3 bases and J by 5 bases, with 11 bases between. Germline CDR1 SQVTM, CDR2 ANQGSEA. DNA of the CDR3: TGCAGCGTTGAGACAGATAGTAGAAACACCATATATTTT. This gives the protein CSVETDSRNTIYF.

Worth noting for this clone: Other DNA sequences in the sample encode the same CDR3. The chain is built from TRBV27 and TRBJ1-2; 9 nucleotides match TRBD1. The V gene's germline CDR1 is MNHEY and CDR2 SMNVEV (reference sequence). After removal of 6 bases from V and 8 bases from J, the junction contained 7 bases not matched to a gene. The CDR3 is made up of 13 amino acids. The CDR3 nucleotides read TGTGCCAGCAGGAACAGGGGGCCCTACGGCTACACCTTC. Translating gives CASRNRGPYGYTF.

This chain joins TRBV6-1 and TRBJ2-2, with TRBD1 as a possible D gene (5 bases). CDR3 length equals 17 residues. V lost 1 base, J lost 0 bases, and 12 bases lay in between. From germline, CDR1 is MNHNS and CDR2 SASEGT. In nucleotides, the CDR3 is TGTGCCAGCAGTGAAGTATTGACAGCCACGAACACCGGGGAGCTGTTTTTT. This gives the protein CASSEVLTATNTGELFF.

The rearrangement uses TRBV11-2 and TRBJ1-1, with a weak D call TRBD1 (6 bases). Per the germline V gene, CDR1 is SGHAT and CDR2 is FQNNGV. CDR3 length equals 15 residues. V lost 1 base and J 11 bases, leaving 20 bases between the germline ends. CDR3 DNA: TGTGCCAGCAGCTTAGCTGTGACAGGTTCCGAGCCGGCTTTCTTT. Protein: CASSLAVTGSEPAFF. The entire variable domain, with the rest obtained from reference TRBV11-2 and TRBJ1-1, is as follows: EAGVAQSPRYKIIEKRQSVAFWCNPISGHATLYWYQQILGQGPKLLIQFQNNGVVDDSQLPKDRFSAERLKGVDSTLKIQPAKLEDSAVYLCASSLAVTGSEPAFFGQGTRLTVV.

This clone occurred a few times. Other DNA sequences of this sample code for an identical CDR3. The V and J genes are TRBV30 and TRBJ2-5; D might be TRBD2 (5 bases). Germline V gene sequence: CDR1 GTSNPN, CDR2 SVGIG (reference sequence). The CDR3 spans 14 residues. V was clipped by 0 bases and J by 1 base, with 9 bases between them. The CDR3 here is CAWSVGGFQETQYF. CDR3 coding DNA: TGTGCCTGGAGTGTAGGAGGTTTCCAAGAGACCCAGTACTTC.

The chain recombines TRBV5-4 with TRBJ1-6, with D possibly TRBD1 on 6 matching bases. The length of the CDR3 is 14 residues. V lost 2 bases and J 7 bases, leaving 10 bases between the germline ends. Germline values: CDR1 SGHNT, CDR2 YYREEE (reference sequence). The CDR3 region is CASSFDRSNSPLHF. The CDR3, as DNA: TGTGCCAGCAGCTTCGACAGGAGCAATTCACCCCTCCACTTT. Filled out from reference TRBV5-4 and TRBJ1-6, the complete variable domain reads ETGVTQSPTHLIKTRGQQVTLRCSSQSGHNTVSWYQQALGQGPQFIFQYYREEENGRGNFPPRFSGLQFPNYSSELNVNALELDDSALYLCASSFDRSNSPLHFGNGTRLTVT.

In this sample, this clone turned up many times. Other DNA sequences in the sample encode the same CDR3. The rearrangement links TRBV9 to TRBJ1-6; D is unclear. Deletions cut 0 bases from V and 9 bases from J, with 4 bases between. The CDR3 has 12 residues. Germline CDR1 SGDLS, CDR2 YYNGEE. CDR3 protein: CASSVAGSPLHF. CDR3 coding DNA: TGTGCCAGCAGCGTAGCCGGTTCACCCCTCCACTTT.

The DNA of the CDR3 is TGTGCCAGCAGTTTAAGGGGGCCCTATCAGTCTAACTATGGCTACACCTTC. Translating gives CASSLRGPYQSNYGYTF. The J gene is TRBJ1-2, the V gene TRBV27; 7 nucleotides align to TRBD1. The germline gives CDR1 MNHEY, CDR2 SMNVEV (reference sequence). The J segment lost 0 bases and the V segment lost 2 bases, leaving 9 bases of the junction unmatched. The CDR3 extends over 17 amino acids.

The chain employs TRBV7-2 and TRBJ2-5, with 12 bases fitting TRBD2. The J segment lost 4 bases and the V segment lost 5 bases, leaving 8 bases of the junction unmatched. The CDR3 is made up of 16 amino acids. Germline V gene sequence: CDR1 SGHTA, CDR2 FQGNSA. In DNA, the CDR3 is TGTGCCAGCAGCGCCCGGACTAGCGGGATGCGAGAGACCCAGTACTTC. Protein product: CASSARTSGMRETQYF. Full variable domain (rest looked up from reference TRBV7-2 and TRBJ2-5): GAGVSQSPSNKVTEKGKDVELRCDPISGHTALYWYRQSLGQGLEFLIYFQGNSAPDKSGLPSDRFSAERTGGSVSTLTIQRTQQEDSAVYLCASSARTSGMRETQYFGPGTRLLVL.

The chain uses TRBV4-3 and TRBJ2-3; TRBD2 matches at 8 bases. The CDR3 totals 17 residues. Germline loops: CDR1 LGHNA, CDR2 YSLEER. The trim removed 2 bases at V and 4 bases at J, leaving 11 bases unmatched. CDR3 loop: CASSQSPAAGVADTQYF. The DNA of the CDR3 is TGCGCCAGCAGCCAAAGTCCGGCAGCGGGAGTGGCAGATACGCAGTATTTT.

V is TRBV10-3 and J is TRBJ1-2; D ambiguous. Germline V lookup: CDR1 ENHRY, CDR2 SYGVKD. Trimming cost V 3 bases and J 6 bases, with 14 bases left between them. The CDR3 length is 14 residues. CDR3 sequence (DNA): TGTGCCATCAGTGATACGAGGGTCTTAAATGGCTACACCTTC. The encoded protein is CAISDTRVLNGYTF.

The chain links TRBV7-2 to TRBJ2-5; possibly TRBD1 for D (6 bases). Trimming cost V 5 bases and J 1 base, with 11 bases left between them. The CDR3 length is 14 residues. Germline lookup yields CDR1 SGHTA and CDR2 FQGNSA. CDR3 loop: CASSNRGFQETQYF. CDR3 sequence (DNA): TGTGCCAGCAGCAATAGGGGGTTCCAAGAGACCCAGTACTTC.

The chain carries TRBV5-5 and TRBJ1-2; TRBD1 agrees at 8 bases. V shed 4 bases, J shed 2 bases, and the junction held 7 bases outside the gene matches. The CDR3 is made up of 15 amino acids. The germline CDR1 and CDR2 sequences are SGHKS and YYEKEE (reference sequence). CDR3 sequence reads: CASSPGQEWNYGYTF. The CDR3 DNA reads TGTGCCAGCAGCCCGGGACAGGAATGGAACTATGGCTACACCTTC.

This chain joins TRBV25-1 and TRBJ2-1; D is uncertain. CDR3 length: 14 residues. The germline CDR1 and CDR2 sequences are MGHDK and SYGVNS. The V end was cut by 5 bases, the J end by 1 base, with 9 bases between. CDR3 nucleotide sequence: TGTGCCAGCAGTCTCGACACTTCCTACAATGAGCAGTTCTTC. Its protein product is CASSLDTSYNEQFF.

The chain uses TRBV23-1 and TRBJ2-3; D perhaps matches TRBD2 (5 bases). TRBV23-1 is filed as an ORF, its function uncertain. The V and J ends lost 0 bases and 0 bases respectively, with 7 bases between them. This CDR3 has 15 residues. CDR3 bases: TGCGCCAGCAGTCAATCTATAGCGAGCACAGATACGCAGTATTTT. This encodes CASSQSIASTDTQYF.

The rearrangement links TRBV5-4 to TRBJ1-1; 7 positions agree with TRBD1. The CDR3 runs to 14 residues. The V and J ends lost 5 bases and 3 bases, in that order; junction bases with no gene match: 7. The germline V gene encodes CDR1 SGHNT and CDR2 YYREEE (reference sequence). The CDR3 spells CASRVGDSYTEAFF. In DNA form, the CDR3 reads TGTGCCAGCAGAGTCGGGGACAGCTACACTGAAGCTTTCTTT.

The chain combines TRBV5-4 with TRBJ1-2, with D unclear. V was pared by 2 bases and J by 1 base, with 6 bases between. Germline CDR1 reads SGHNT; CDR2 reads YYREEE (reference sequence). The CDR3 spans 13 residues. CDR3 in DNA: TGTGCCAGCAGCTTCGCGGGTAACTATGGCTACACCTTC. Translating gives CASSFAGNYGYTF.

The chain has TRBV4-1 and TRBJ2-3; 8 bases match TRBD1. This CDR3 spans 15 amino acids. V lost 2 bases to trimming and J lost 3 bases; unmatched junction nucleotides: 4. CDR1 is MGHRA, CDR2 YSYEKL, per germline. CDR3 region: CASSQRQGLTDTQYF. In DNA, the CDR3 is TGCGCCAGCAGCCAAAGACAGGGGTTAACAGATACGCAGTATTTT.

This clone was recorded only once. This sequence joins TRBV6-5 and TRBJ1-5; TRBD1 is a possible D gene (6 bases). The CDR3 spans 14 residues. Germline assignment: CDR1 MNHEY and CDR2 SVGAGI. The germline V and J ends were trimmed by 6 bases and 3 bases, with 12 bases remaining between them. The DNA for the CDR3 is TGTGCCAGCAGCGGACAGCCAAACAATCAGCCCCAGCATTTT. It translates to CASSGQPNNQPQHF.

The rearrangement joins TRBV9 to TRBJ2-3; unclear D gene. Trimming took 3 bases from V and 1 from J, leaving 6 bases between them. The length of the CDR3 is 13 residues. Germline loops: CDR1 SGDLS, CDR2 YYNGEE. The CDR3 loop reads CASSAPGTDTQYF. DNA of the CDR3: TGTGCCAGCAGCGCCCCGGGCACAGATACGCAGTATTTT.

This rearrangement joins TRBV10-3 to TRBJ2-7; TRBD2 matches at 9 bases. Per germline, CDR1 ENHRY and CDR2 SYGVKD. This CDR3 has 16 amino acids. The V and J ends lost 3 bases and 5 bases, in that order; junction bases with no gene match: 11. Here the CDR3 reads CAISEITSGRQHEQYF. Written as DNA, the CDR3 is TGTGCCATCAGTGAAATCACGAGCGGGAGGCAGCACGAGCAGTACTTC.

This rearrangement joins TRBV7-9 to TRBJ1-5; D remains ambiguous. Germline values: CDR1 SEHNR, CDR2 FQNEAQ (reference sequence). The V end was cut by 4 bases, the J end by 4 bases, with 11 bases between. The CDR3 spans 14 residues. DNA of the CDR3: TGTGCCAGCAGCTCGTTCTCCGGTAATCAGCCCCAGCATTTT. Amino acids: CASSSFSGNQPQHF.

This rearrangement joins TRBV4-1 to TRBJ2-6; D may be TRBD2 (6 bases). The V end lost 4 bases, the J end lost 0 bases, and 16 bases lay between the germline ends. The CDR3 is made up of 18 amino acids. Looked up from germline, CDR1 is MGHRA and CDR2 is YSYEKL. The CDR3 reads CASSPHPGVISGANVLTF. The CDR3 DNA reads TGCGCCAGCAGCCCACACCCGGGGGTGATCTCTGGGGCCAACGTCCTGACTTTC.

V is TRBV28 and J is TRBJ2-2; possibly TRBD2 for D (6 bases). This CDR3 region has 12 residues. CDR1 is MDHEN, CDR2 SYDVKM, per germline. V gave up 10 bases and J gave up 4 bases, with 10 bases separating them. CDR3 DNA sequence: TGTGCCATCGGGGGAAGCACCGGGGAGCTGTTTTTT. Encoded protein: CAIGGSTGELFF.

At least ten counts were recorded for this clone. The chain couples TRBV7-2 to TRBJ2-3, with 9 bases matching TRBD2. Trimming removed 5 bases from V and 5 bases from J; junction bases left unmatched: 5. CDR1 is SGHTA and CDR2 is FQGNSA in the germline V gene. The CDR3 covers 14 residues. The CDR3 bases are TGTGCCAGCAGCGTCCAGCGGGGGGAAGATACGCAGTATTTT. Encoded protein: CASSVQRGEDTQYF.

The gene calls are TRBV5-4 and TRBJ2-7; no reliable D call. Per the germline V gene, CDR1 is SGHNT and CDR2 is YYREEE (reference sequence). Trimming shortened V by 1 base and J by 2 bases, and 10 bases separated the two germline ends. This CDR3 has 14 residues. This CDR3 is CASSLRDNPYEQYF. The CDR3 DNA sequence: TGTGCCAGCAGCTTGAGAGACAACCCCTACGAGCAGTACTTC.

V and J are TRBV10-3 and TRBJ2-3; TRBD1 agrees at 7 bases. This CDR3 comprises 15 residues. V shed 10 bases and J 2 bases; nucleotides not matched to a gene: 12. Germline CDR1 ENHRY, CDR2 SYGVKD. CDR3 residues: CATLKGAYNTDTQYF. The CDR3 DNA reads TGTGCCACCCTGAAGGGGGCCTATAACACAGATACGCAGTATTTT.

The CDR3 protein is CASSRRGDWNSNYGYTF. The CDR3 DNA is TGTGCCAGCAGCCGGCGGGGGGACTGGAATTCGAACTATGGCTACACCTTC. This chain links TRBV5-6 with TRBJ1-2; a possible D gene is TRBD1 (5 bases). Trimming took off 4 bases at V and 2 bases at J, with 21 bases between the two ends. CDR1 is SGHDT and CDR2 is YYEEEE in the germline V gene. The CDR3 loop spans 17 amino acids. Based on the CDR3 plus reference TRBV5-6 and TRBJ1-2, the full variable domain is DAGVTQSPTHLIKTRGQQVTLRCSPKSGHDTVSWYQQALGQGPQFIFQYYEEEERQRGNFPDRFSGHQFPNYSSELNVNALLLGDSALYLCASSRRGDWNSNYGYTFGSGTRLTVV.

CDR3: CASSFWTGVNTEAFF. In DNA form, the CDR3 reads TGCGCCAGCAGCTTTTGGACAGGGGTGAACACTGAAGCTTTCTTT. The chain uses TRBV5-1 and TRBJ1-1; 9 nucleotides match TRBD1. Trimming cost V 2 bases and J 0 bases; bases outside gene matches: 2. Germline assignment: CDR1 SGHRS and CDR2 YFSETQ. This CDR3 spans 15 amino acids.

The chain links TRBV27 to TRBJ2-1; tentatively, D is TRBD2 (6 bases). Trimming left V 6 bases short and J 5 bases short, with 14 bases between. CDR3 size: 14 residues. Germline CDR1 MNHEY, CDR2 SMNVEV (reference sequence). The CDR3 loop reads CASRIWDSDNEQFF. Written as DNA, the CDR3 is TGTGCCAGCAGGATCTGGGACTCTGACAATGAGCAGTTCTTC.

The rearrangement joins TRBV30 to TRBJ1-6; possible D gene TRBD1, 5 bases. Trimming pared 4 bases from V and 6 bases from J, leaving 13 bases between. The CDR3 loop spans 14 amino acids. In germline, CDR1 is GTSNPN, CDR2 SVGIG (reference sequence). The chain's CDR3 is CAWNGGRGNSPLHF. The CDR3 DNA is TGTGCCTGGAATGGCGGGAGGGGTAATTCACCCCTCCACTTT.

This clone was detected once. This chain connects TRBV27 to TRBJ1-2; D not certain. Germline V gene lookup returns CDR1 MNHEY and CDR2 SMNVEV (reference sequence). The CDR3 is 15 residues long. Trimming shortened V by 2 bases and J by 1 base, and 11 bases separated the two germline ends. CDR3: CASSLGRGSNYGYTF. The DNA for the CDR3 is TGTGCCAGCAGTTTAGGGCGAGGGAGTAACTATGGCTACACCTTC.